The TCR beta chain described here comes from a study of CD8 T cells in Susac syndrome. Study-wide points: In Susac syndrome, CD4+ T cell repertoires lacked any clonal expansion. As the study acknowledged, the number of individuals in its TCR sequencing and HLA analysis was relatively small.

Germline CDR1 reads MNHEY; CDR2 reads SVGAGI. This CDR3 region has 14 residues. The V end was cut by 0 bases, the J end by 10 bases, with 13 bases between. Roughly 0.45 to 1 ug RNA was reverse transcribed with random hexamers. Amplification of the TCR beta CDR3 was carried out by immunoSEQ multiplex PCR, which spanned a total of 54 Vbeta and 13 Jbeta segments. TCRdb recomputed calls from the immunoSEQ multiplex PCR reads with MiXCR, one row per CDR3 protein. The sample lists over 130,000 distinct CDR3 sequences, about 95% occurring once. CD8+ and CD4+ T cells taken from blood had their TCR beta sequenced. In the case of this clonotype: Its antigen is still unknown.

The chain has TRBV6-5 and TRBJ2-1; D might be TRBD2 (5 bases). This receptor was taken from a human donor with Susac syndrome. The sequencing sample was made of CD4+ T cells from PBMCs. The CDR3 sequence is CASSYSGTRGEQFF. CDR3 nucleotide sequence: TGTGCCAGCAGTTACTCGGGCACCCGAGGGGAGCAGTTCTTC.